The TCR beta chain described here comes from a study of radiotherapy plus CTLA-4 blockade in lung cancer. Those with chemo-refractory metastatic non-small-cell lung cancer were treated with focal radiation combined with CTLA-4 blockade using ipilimumab. The data were produced by immunoSEQ multiplex PCR, yet TCRdb's version contains in-frame clones alone and is incomplete. Of 40,000 to 60,000 clones in the sample, 80% to 90% were seen once. Study observations and caveats: After radiotherapy and ipilimumab, tumor-derived clones expanded in peripheral blood. Among reported predictors of response, early blood T cell clone dynamics with interferon-beta performed best.

Details on this clone: The target antigen is unknown.

Per germline, CDR1 SGHRS and CDR2 YFSETQ. The length of the CDR3 is 14 residues. Trimming cost V 1 base and J 8 bases, with 13 bases left between them. This clonotype originated in a human donor with non-small cell lung cancer that progressed on radiotherapy plus ipilimumab. Some clones in this sample may be carry-over from other donors' samples. The chain has TRBV5-1 and TRBJ2-1, with a tentative D call TRBD2 (7 bases). The specimen comprised peripheral blood, sampled from a patient treated with radiotherapy plus ipilimumab. This chain's CDR3 is CASSLRTGGDEQFF. In nucleotides, the CDR3 is TGCGCCAGCAGCTTGAGGACGGGGGGCGATGAGCAGTTCTTC.